This T cell receptor beta chain stems from a study of blood T cell repertoires in COVID-19 (dated by TCRdb to 2020 to 2022). For the wider study: Collaborator samples came from the United States, Italy and Spain and covered acute and convalescent phases of COVID-19. The prospective study material was composed of cDNA or gDNA derived from T cells, B-cell-depleted T cells, or PBMCs. Deeply sampled blood TCRbeta repertoires from subjects exposed to, actively infected with, or recovered from COVID-19 were included in the dataset. A freely available public database, intended as a resource for researchers studying the immune response to SARS-CoV-2, is where the repertoires were released. Samples came from the ongoing ImmuneRACE study (first 160 participants) plus 1,254 subjects from 6 global collaborators. Sample metadata almost always included a de-identified subject ID, COVID-19 status, age in years and sex. Where available, HLA class I and class II types were obtained from metadata supplied by the sample provider rather than from assay-based typing. Results and caveats for the whole study, not just this receptor: Clinical and demographic metadata were provided uncurated, with the amount varying by source and participant.

Inclusive of the bounding cysteine and phenylalanine, the CDR3 is 14 residues long. Of all the DNA, just the CDR3 is kept, 42 bases in frame from base 1. The junction shows trimming of 5 bases on V and 4 bases on J, plus 14 bases between the germline ends. Based on the germline V gene (reference sequence), the CDR1 and CDR2 sequences are SEHNR and FQNEAQ. The immunoSEQ Assay, a bias-controlled multiplex PCR, was used to amplify TCRbeta CDR3 regions from genomic DNA. In the original analysis: Within the assay, amplification of reference gene primers was used to estimate how many nucleated cells each sample contained. To quantify the absolute abundance of each unique TCRbeta CDR3 rearrangement, sequence reads were collapsed and filtered. For each sample, productive Simpson clonality was calculated as the square root of Simpson's diversity index over productive rearrangements. TCRdb's version of the immuneACCESS table is confined to in-frame rearrangements and falls short of the full clone set. An unresolved V gene accounts for under half of the shortfall where checked; the remainder is of unknown origin. V and J calls plus clone size are reproduced from that table; the DNA served to infer D and trimming. For this sample the table gives under 300,000 clones, of which 89% were detected only once. Around 1.7% of the sample is taken by the ten largest.

With respect to this clone: It has no known antigen specificity. No much larger clone is present one base from it, and per-base qualities are unavailable.

Enrolling through a virtual design, the prospective study's participants ranged in age from roughly 18 to 89 years and lived across 24 United States geographic areas. Cohort assignment in the prospective study relied on participant-reported clinical history from a screening survey and a study questionnaire. ImmuneRACE Cohort 3 recovered participants were defined by two consecutive negative NP/OP PCR tests, healthcare professional clearance, or symptom resolution. Mobile phlebotomists in the prospective study collected whole blood, serum and a nasopharyngeal or oropharyngeal swab from every participant. Additional blood draws and questionnaires over a 2-month period could optionally be provided by prospective study participants. Before DNA extraction, blood samples from the prospective study were shipped at room temperature or frozen.

The TCR sequence derives from a middle-aged woman who had recovered from COVID-19. Recombination connected TRBV7-9 to TRBJ2-5, and possibly TRBD2, on 6 matching bases. The sample comprised PBMCs or T cells enriched from blood (not recorded which). The DNA sequence follows: TGTGCCAGCAGCCCCACGGGGCGGGGAGAGACCCAGTACTTC. Translated, this is CASSPTGRGETQYF.